The 14 T cell receptor beta chains in this list originate from one sample, sequenced in a study of blood T cell repertoires in COVID-19. Only in-frame clones appear in the TCRdb table, and some are missing; sequencing was by immunoSEQ multiplex PCR. The sample includes 400,000 or so clones, around nine tenths of them seen just once. Specimen: peripheral blood. Receptors were obtained from a woman in her thirties or forties with COVID-19, enrolled during active disease.

Comments on this clone: Within the sample, other DNA sequences also encode this same CDR3. The V and J genes are TRBV19 and TRBJ1-6; 8 bases fit TRBD1. The CDR3 has 16 residues. Germline values: CDR1 LNHDA, CDR2 SQIVND (reference sequence). The V gene end was trimmed by 3 bases and the J gene end by 9 bases; junction bases not matched to a gene: 10. DNA of the CDR3: TGTGCCAGTAGTATCTCCGGACAGGGAGACGGTTCACCCCTCCACTTT. It encodes CASSISGQGDGSPLHF.

This chain joins TRBV6-6 and TRBJ2-1; the match to TRBD1 covers 7 bases. Looked up from germline, CDR1 is MNHNY and CDR2 is SVGAGI (reference sequence). The CDR3 sequence is 13 residues long. Trimming at V came to 5 bases and at J to 5 bases, leaving 3 bases not matched to a gene. CDR3: CASSPGTDNEQFF. As DNA, the CDR3 is TGTGCCAGCAGTCCCGGGACAGACAATGAGCAGTTCTTC.

The V call is TRBV5-1, the J call TRBJ2-1; maybe TRBD2 (6 bases). Trimming stripped 0 bases from V and 5 bases from J, with 15 bases between. Germline V CDR1 and CDR2: SGHRS, YFSETQ. CDR3 length equals 16 residues. The CDR3 sequence: CASSLAAAGVNNEQFF. CDR3 nucleotides: TGCGCCAGCAGCTTGGCCGCAGCGGGTGTAAACAATGAGCAGTTCTTC.

CDR3 sequence: CASSGTGAGAEAFF. Here the CDR3 DNA reads TGTGCCAGCAGCGGGACAGGGGCGGGGGCTGAAGCTTTCTTT. V is TRBV5-6 and J is TRBJ1-1; TRBD1 matches 10 bases. V lost 4 bases and J lost 6; bases outside the gene matches: 6. Germline CDR1 and CDR2: SGHDT and YYEEEE. The CDR3 is made up of 14 amino acids.

The chain is built from TRBV6-2 or TRBV6-3 and TRBJ1-1; unclear D gene. V shed 6 bases and J shed 1 base, with 9 bases lying between them. The CDR3 sequence is 13 residues long. Germline values: CDR1 MNHEY, CDR2 SVGEGT. The CDR3 coding sequence is TGTGCCAGCAGCATGCGGGAGAACACTGAAGCTTTCTTT. Translation gives CASSMRENTEAFF.

The rearrangement joins TRBV29-1 to TRBJ1-2; TRBD1 aligns across 8 bases. V was clipped by 7 bases and J by 4 bases; unmatched bases: 8. This CDR3 is built from 13 residues. CDR1 and CDR2 (germline): SQVTM, ANQGSEA. The CDR3 DNA is TGCAGCGCTGGGCAGGGGGCAGGCTATGGCTACACCTTC. This encodes CSAGQGAGYGYTF.

This clone has just one count. The chain couples TRBV5-5 to TRBJ1-1; the D is unclear. This CDR3 is built from 14 residues. Trimming pared 6 bases from V and 1 base from J, leaving 13 bases between. Germline values: CDR1 SGHKS, CDR2 YYEKEE (reference sequence). The CDR3 spells CASILGTANTEAFF. In DNA form, the CDR3 reads TGTGCCAGCATCCTAGGAACGGCGAACACTGAAGCTTTCTTT.

V gene TRBV2 combines with J gene TRBJ1-1, with a weak D call TRBD1 (6 bases). The CDR3 extends over 12 amino acids. The V end lost 6 bases, the J end lost 9 bases, and 14 bases lay between the germline ends. Germline V gene lookup returns CDR1 SNHLY and CDR2 FYNNEI. CDR3 amino acids: CASSARQDQAFF. In DNA, the CDR3 is TGTGCCAGCAGCGCTAGACAGGATCAAGCTTTCTTT.

V and J are TRBV7-8 and TRBJ2-7; TRBD1 aligns across 8 bases. CDR1 is SGHVS, CDR2 FQNEAQ, per germline. V gave up 5 bases and J gave up 3 bases; unmatched junction bases: 6. The CDR3 extends over 14 amino acids. The CDR3 sequence is CASSTRDRNYEQYF. The CDR3 DNA reads TGTGCCAGCAGCACCCGGGACAGGAACTACGAGCAGTACTTC.

J is TRBJ2-1 and V is TRBV19; 7 nucleotides line up with TRBD2. V trimming: 4 bases; J trimming: 2 bases; junction bases outside the gene matches: 2. The CDR3 covers 14 residues. Germline lookup yields CDR1 LNHDA and CDR2 SQIVND (reference sequence). The DNA for the CDR3 is TGTGCCAGTAGTACCGGACTAGCCTACAATGAGCAGTTCTTC. Translation gives CASSTGLAYNEQFF.

This CDR3 is CASSSRVYGYTF. The CDR3 nucleotides read TGTGCCAGCAGTTCCAGGGTCTATGGCTACACCTTC. The chain combines TRBV6-2 or TRBV6-3 with TRBJ1-2; a possible D gene is TRBD1 (5 bases). Germline V gene sequence: CDR1 MNHEY, CDR2 SVGEGT. This CDR3 region has 12 residues. V was pared by 4 bases and J by 4 bases, with 7 bases between.

This chain links TRBV28 with TRBJ1-1; the match to TRBD1 covers 7 bases. Germline-derived CDR1 and CDR2 are MDHEN and SYDVKM. This CDR3 comprises 12 residues. With V trimmed by 4 bases and J by 8 bases, 4 bases remained unmatched. The CDR3: CASSSLTGEAFF. The DNA for the CDR3 is TGTGCCAGCAGTTCCCTGACAGGGGAAGCTTTCTTT.

A few counts support this clone. V usage is TRBV11-2 and J usage is TRBJ1-1; 7 bases are shared with TRBD1. Unmatched junction bases numbered 9, after V lost 4 bases and J lost 1 base. CDR1 and CDR2 (germline): SGHAT, FQNNGV. The CDR3 sequence is 16 residues long. Written as DNA, the CDR3 is TGTGCCAGCAGCTGGCCGGCCGGGACAGAGAACACTGAAGCTTTCTTT. It translates to CASSWPAGTENTEAFF. The variable domain in full, completed from reference TRBV11-2 and TRBJ1-1, reads EAGVAQSPRYKIIEKRQSVAFWCNPISGHATLYWYQQILGQGPKLLIQFQNNGVVDDSQLPKDRFSAERLKGVDSTLKIQPAKLEDSAVYLCASSWPAGTENTEAFFGQGTRLTVV.

V gene TRBV6-5 combines with J gene TRBJ1-6; TRBD1 is a possible D gene (5 bases). The ends were cut back, 7 bases at V and 9 bases at J, with 16 bases in the middle. The CDR3 covers 14 residues. CDR1 MNHEY and CDR2 SVGAGI come from the germline V gene. In nucleotides, the CDR3 is TGTGCCAGCACCCCCCGGGGGGGGATTTCACCCCTCCACTTT. This translates into CASTPRGGISPLHF.